Below are 23 T cell receptor beta chains sequenced from a single sample in a study of response to subunit inactivated influenza vaccine. TCRdb fed the RT-PCR reads into MiXCR, producing one record per CDR3 protein. Altogether around 570,000 distinct CDR3 sequences are present, around 11% being singletons, with the ten largest covering more than 9.5%. These same records also appear under a second study, on T cells expressing NK-cell markers. From that report: TCR beta libraries carry UMIs added by 5'RACE template switching.

This specimen consisted of PBMCs from blood, obtained on the day of vaccination. The receptors shown here come from a man aged 50-59 years who received an inactivated influenza vaccine.

This clonotype appeared many times. V is TRBV20-1 and J is TRBJ2-6; D is ambiguous. This CDR3 contains 15 residues. V dropped 0 bases and J dropped 4 bases, with 10 bases sitting between them. Germline lookup yields CDR1 DFQATT and CDR2 SNEGSKA (reference sequence). CDR3 in DNA: TGCAGTGCTAGAGATCGTAGATCCGGGGCCAACGTCCTGACTTTC. Its protein product is CSARDRRSGANVLTF.

This clonotype was counted only a few times. The V gene is TRBV27, the J gene TRBJ2-7; D tentatively reads TRBD1 or TRBD2 (5 bases each). CDR3 length: 15 amino acids. Trimming removed 2 bases from V and 2 bases from J, with 13 bases in between. Germline V gene data show CDR1 as MNHEY and CDR2 as SMNVEV (reference sequence). The CDR3 region is CASSLAAGSTYEQYF. The CDR3 bases are TGTGCCAGCAGTTTAGCGGCAGGGAGTACCTACGAGCAGTACTTC.

In this sample, this clonotype turned up a few times. The chain couples TRBV20-1 to TRBJ1-2, with 7 nucleotides matching TRBD1. V lost 6 bases and J lost 9; bases outside the gene matches: 13. The germline gives CDR1 DFQATT, CDR2 SNEGSKA (reference sequence). This CDR3 spans 13 amino acids. The CDR3 region is CSAPKLTGNSYTF. The CDR3 DNA reads as TGCAGTGCCCCGAAATTGACAGGGAATAGCTACACCTTC.

The chain combines TRBV7-2 with TRBJ2-5; 7 bases align to TRBD1. Germline assignment: CDR1 SGHTA and CDR2 FQGNSA. CDR3 length: 16 amino acids. Trimming cost V 4 bases and J 7 bases; bases outside gene matches: 15. The CDR3 here is CASSSQIQGSSGTQYF. In DNA, the CDR3 is TGTGCCAGCAGCTCACAGATACAGGGGTCCTCGGGGACCCAGTACTTC.

This chain uses TRBV12-3 or TRBV12-4 with TRBJ2-7; TRBD2 aligns across 7 bases. The CDR3 runs 12 residues. V trimming: 7 bases; J trimming: 6 bases; junction bases outside the gene matches: 6. The CDR3 region is CASTYWGGEQYF. The CDR3 nucleotides read TGTGCCAGCACCTATTGGGGGGGCGAGCAGTACTTC.

This clonotype was seen more than once but under ten times. The chain links TRBV2 to TRBJ2-5; D unclear. The CDR3 extends over 13 amino acids. V lost 1 base and J lost 5, with 8 bases in between. Germline CDR1 reads SNHLY; CDR2 reads FYNNEI. The CDR3 DNA follows: TGTGCCAGCAGTGAAGGGCAGTTGGAGACCCAGTACTTC. Translating gives CASSEGQLETQYF.

This clonotype occurred a few times. The chain couples TRBV20-1 to TRBJ2-7, with D possibly being TRBD2 (7 bases). Trimming removed 3 bases from V and 2 bases from J, with 14 bases in between. CDR1 DFQATT and CDR2 SNEGSKA come from the germline V gene (reference sequence). This CDR3 comprises 14 residues. The CDR3 sequence: CSARSGGPPYEQYF. The DNA of the CDR3 is TGCAGTGCTAGGTCGGGGGGCCCACCCTACGAGCAGTACTTC.

This clonotype was observed a handful of times. The chain employs TRBV29-1 and TRBJ1-2, with 9 bases that match TRBD1. The CDR3 contains 14 residues. Germline CDR1 SQVTM, CDR2 ANQGSEA. After removal of 6 bases from V and 2 bases from J, the junction contained 7 bases not matched to a gene. The CDR3 DNA reads TGCAGCGTCAGGCGGACAGGGGAAAACTATGGCTACACCTTC. Translated: CSVRRTGENYGYTF. Complete variable domain (other parts from reference TRBV29-1 and TRBJ1-2): SAVISQKPSRDICQRGTSLTIQCQVDSQVTMMFWYRQQPGQSLTLIATANQGSEATYESGFVIDKFPISRPNLTFSTLTVSNMSPEDSSIYLCSVRRTGENYGYTFGSGTRLTVV.

This clonotype was detected ten times or more. V usage is TRBV12-3 or TRBV12-4 and J usage is TRBJ2-3; D perhaps matches TRBD2 (6 bases). The germline V and J ends were trimmed by 5 bases and 0 bases, with 15 bases remaining between them. This CDR3 has 16 amino acids. The CDR3 DNA follows: TGTGCCAGCAGTCCGGGGGTTTCAACCAGCACAGATACGCAGTATTTT. This codes for CASSPGVSTSTDTQYF.

The genes are TRBV12-3 or TRBV12-4 and TRBJ1-2, with 8 bases identical to TRBD1. The V and J ends lost 5 bases and 9 bases, in that order; junction bases with no gene match: 8. This CDR3 spans 13 amino acids. DNA of the CDR3: TGTGCCAGCAGTCCATCAGGGGGCAGGAGCTACACCTTC. Translating it yields CASSPSGGRSYTF.

The J gene is TRBJ2-6, the V gene TRBV25-1; TRBD1 is a possible D gene (6 bases). CDR3 length: 18 amino acids. Germline-derived CDR1 and CDR2 are MGHDK and SYGVNS. The V end lost 1 base, the J end lost 2 bases, and 15 bases lay between the germline ends. The CDR3 is CASSELLPQGPGANVLTF. CDR3 nucleotides: TGTGCCAGCAGTGAATTACTCCCCCAGGGGCCTGGGGCCAACGTCCTGACTTTC.

This clonotype was picked up a small number of times. CDR3 region: CASSQESGVGRYYGYTF. The CDR3 DNA sequence: TGCGCCAGCAGCCAAGAATCTGGCGTGGGGAGGTACTATGGCTACACCTTC. J is TRBJ1-2 and V is TRBV4-1; no reliable D call. The CDR3 has 17 residues. Trimming pared 0 bases from V and 3 bases from J, leaving 17 bases between. Germline assignment: CDR1 MGHRA and CDR2 YSYEKL.

The V call is TRBV11-2, the J call TRBJ1-4, with unresolved D. There are 12 residues in the CDR3. The V end was cut by 6 bases, the J end by 8 bases, with 10 bases between. Germline assignment: CDR1 SGHAT and CDR2 FQNNGV. The CDR3 spells CASSGSGEKLFF. DNA for the CDR3: TGTGCCAGCAGTGGATCGGGAGAAAAACTGTTTTTT.

As to this clonotype: Its ends do not fully match the called genes, so a read error is possible. The chain combines TRBV2 with TRBJ2-1; D might be TRBD1 (6 bases). The CDR3 is made up of 14 amino acids. CDR1 is SNHLY, CDR2 FYNNEI, per germline. The CDR3 DNA sequence: TGTGCCAGCAGGTACAGGGAAAACTACAATGAGCAGCTCTTC. Protein sequence: CASRYRENYNEQLF.

Only a few counts were recorded for this clonotype. The chain carries TRBV7-9 and TRBJ2-3; 10 bases fit TRBD1. CDR1 is SEHNR and CDR2 is FQNEAQ in the germline V gene (reference sequence). The V segment lost 3 bases and the J segment 4 bases; nucleotides outside the gene matches: 4. The CDR3 is 15 amino acids. Here the CDR3 DNA reads TGTGCCAGCAGCTTCTCAGGACAGGGGGCAGATACGCAGTATTTT. This sequence encodes CASSFSGQGADTQYF.

This clonotype was seen a few times. This chain connects TRBV20-1 to TRBJ2-2; perhaps TRBD2 as D (6 bases). Germline loops: CDR1 DFQATT, CDR2 SNEGSKA (reference sequence). The CDR3 has 15 amino acids. Trimming removed 3 bases at V and 2 bases at J, with 13 bases between. Here the CDR3 reads CSARRSGSNTGELFF. DNA for the CDR3: TGCAGTGCTAGGCGATCCGGGAGTAACACCGGGGAGCTGTTTTTT.

This clonotype was found a few times. The chain couples TRBV19 to TRBJ2-1, with 9 nucleotides matching TRBD1. Germline CDR1 is LNHDA and CDR2 is SQIVND (reference sequence). Trimming took 5 bases from V and 8 from J; bases not matched to a gene: 7. The CDR3 totals 14 residues. The CDR3 loop reads CASSSSGQGYEQFF. The CDR3 DNA sequence: TGTGCCAGTAGTTCCTCGGGACAGGGCTATGAGCAGTTCTTC.

This clonotype was seen only a few times. V and J are TRBV12-3 or TRBV12-4 and TRBJ2-3; D is perhaps TRBD1 (5 bases). Trimming took 5 bases from V and 7 from J, leaving 13 bases between them. The CDR3 is made up of 13 amino acids. The CDR3 DNA reads as TGTGCCAGCAGTCTCCAGGGTGGAAATACGCAGTATTTT. Its protein product is CASSLQGGNTQYF.

This rearrangement joins TRBV28 to TRBJ1-1; 12 bases agree with TRBD1. J lost 6 bases, V lost 2 bases, and 4 bases had no gene match. Germline V gene lookup returns CDR1 MDHEN and CDR2 SYDVKM. The CDR3 is 15 residues long. The CDR3 spells CASSLGDRGLSEAFF. In DNA, the CDR3 is TGTGCCAGCAGTTTAGGGGACAGGGGGCTTTCTGAAGCTTTCTTT. The full variable domain, in which reference TRBV28 and TRBJ1-1 provide the parts outside the CDR3, is DVKVTQSSRYLVKRTGEKVFLECVQDMDHENMFWYRQDPGLGLRLIYFSYDVKMKEKGDIPEGYSVSREKKERFSLILESASTNQTSMYLCASSLGDRGLSEAFFGQGTRLTVV.

This clonotype showed up just a few times. The chain couples TRBV7-8 to TRBJ2-3, with TRBD1 matching 11 bases. CDR3 length: 17 amino acids. Germline V lookup: CDR1 SGHVS, CDR2 FQNEAQ. Germline trimming cut 5 bases from V and 1 base from J; bases unmatched to any gene: 8. The CDR3: CASSLRDRGSGTDTQYF. CDR3 sequence (DNA): TGTGCCAGCAGCCTCCGGGACAGGGGGTCCGGCACAGATACGCAGTATTTT.

This clonotype was detected a few times. The J gene is TRBJ1-5, the V gene TRBV12-3 or TRBV12-4; the D is unclear. Trimming took off 8 bases at V and 9 bases at J, with 5 bases between the two ends. The CDR3 extends over 9 amino acids. The CDR3 loop is CASGWPQHF. CDR3 coding DNA: TGTGCCAGCGGGTGGCCCCAGCATTTT.

Ten or more counts support this clonotype. The CDR3: CASGTEYEQYF. The CDR3 nucleotides are TGTGCCAGTGGGACGGAGTACGAGCAGTACTTC. J is TRBJ2-7 and V is TRBV3-1; D may be TRBD1 or TRBD2 (5 bases each). The V gene lost 9 bases and the J gene lost 4 bases, with 10 bases spanning the gap. The germline V gene encodes CDR1 LGHDT and CDR2 YNNKEL (reference sequence). The CDR3 sequence is 11 residues long.

The table lists this clonotype with a few counts. Written as DNA, the CDR3 is TGTGCCAGCAGTTTGGCACAGGGGGCCGGCTACAATGAGCAGTTCTTC. Translation gives CASSLAQGAGYNEQFF. The genes are TRBV12-3 or TRBV12-4 and TRBJ2-1; 9 positions agree with TRBD1. The CDR3 spans 16 residues. V lost 3 bases and J lost 3; bases outside the gene matches: 6.